This T cell receptor (beta chain) was observed in a study of blood T cell repertoires in COVID-19. Methods used by the authors: Amplification of reference gene primers provided the estimated nucleated cell counts. Profiled with immunoSEQ multiplex PCR; TCRdb holds only in-frame clones, not every one. Clone size and V and J calls were adopted from that table, with D and trimming inferred from the DNA. This table has hundreds of thousands of clones, roughly 86% appearing once. Those who participated ranged in age from roughly 18 to 89 years and resided in about 24 US areas. Allocation to cohorts depended on clinical history reported by the participants. The CDR3 consists of 13 residues. CDR1 SNHLY and CDR2 FYNNEI come from the germline V gene. With 1 base removed from V and 10 bases from J, the gap between germline ends came to 8 bases.

Sequences were obtained from PBMCs or T cells enriched from blood (not recorded which). The chain joins TRBV2 to TRBJ1-6, with a tentative D call TRBD1 (5 bases). The TCR was taken from a middle-aged woman with acute COVID-19. The CDR3 protein is CASSEEDISPLHF. For the CDR3, the DNA is TGTGCCAGCAGTGAAGAGGACATATCACCCCTCCACTTT.